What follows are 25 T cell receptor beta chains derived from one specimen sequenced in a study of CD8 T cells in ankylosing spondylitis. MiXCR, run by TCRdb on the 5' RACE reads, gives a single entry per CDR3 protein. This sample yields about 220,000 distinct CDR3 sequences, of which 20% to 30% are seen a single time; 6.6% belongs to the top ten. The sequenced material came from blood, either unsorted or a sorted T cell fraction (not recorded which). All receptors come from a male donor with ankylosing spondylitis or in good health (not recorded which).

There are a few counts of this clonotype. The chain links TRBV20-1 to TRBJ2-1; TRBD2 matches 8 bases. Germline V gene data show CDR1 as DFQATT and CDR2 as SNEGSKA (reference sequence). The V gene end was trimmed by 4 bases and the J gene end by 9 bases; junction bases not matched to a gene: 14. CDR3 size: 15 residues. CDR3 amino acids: CSAILSGTLGGEQFF. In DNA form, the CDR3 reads TGCAGTGCTATACTTAGCGGGACCCTGGGGGGTGAGCAGTTCTTC.

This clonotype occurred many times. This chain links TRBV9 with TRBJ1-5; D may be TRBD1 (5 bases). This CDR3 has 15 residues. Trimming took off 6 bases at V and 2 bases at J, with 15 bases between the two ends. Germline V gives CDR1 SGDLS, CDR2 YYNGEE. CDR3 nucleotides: TGTGCCAGCATCCTCAGGGTGAGTGGCAATCAGCCCCAGCATTTT. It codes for CASILRVSGNQPQHF.

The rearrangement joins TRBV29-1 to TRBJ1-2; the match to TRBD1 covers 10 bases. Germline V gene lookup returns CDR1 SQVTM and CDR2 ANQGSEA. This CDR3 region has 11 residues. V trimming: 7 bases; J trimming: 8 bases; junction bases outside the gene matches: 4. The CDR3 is CSGGQGDGYTF. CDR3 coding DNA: TGCAGCGGAGGACAGGGGGACGGCTACACCTTC.

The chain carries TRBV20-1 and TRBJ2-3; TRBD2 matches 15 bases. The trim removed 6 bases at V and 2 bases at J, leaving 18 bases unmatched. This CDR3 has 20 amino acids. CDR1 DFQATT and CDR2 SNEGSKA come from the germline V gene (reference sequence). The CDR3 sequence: CSARKSGLAGGGLFTDTQYF. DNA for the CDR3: TGCAGTGCCCGAAAATCGGGACTAGCGGGAGGAGGCCTTTTCACAGATACGCAGTATTTT.

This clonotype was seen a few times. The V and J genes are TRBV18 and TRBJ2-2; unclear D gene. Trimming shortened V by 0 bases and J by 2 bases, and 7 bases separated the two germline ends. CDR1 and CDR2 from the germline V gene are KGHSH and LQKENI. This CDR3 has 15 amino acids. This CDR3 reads CASSPPSLNTGELFF. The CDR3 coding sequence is TGTGCCAGCTCACCACCATCCCTAAACACCGGGGAGCTGTTTTTT.

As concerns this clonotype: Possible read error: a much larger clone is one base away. The CDR3 region is CRVRLAARTDTQYF. In nucleotides, the CDR3 is TGCAGAGTCCGACTAGCGGCTCGCACAGATACGCAGTATTTT. The chain joins TRBV20-1 to TRBJ2-3, with TRBD2 matching over 9 bases. This CDR3 comprises 14 residues. Per germline, CDR1 DFQATT and CDR2 SNEGSKA (reference sequence).

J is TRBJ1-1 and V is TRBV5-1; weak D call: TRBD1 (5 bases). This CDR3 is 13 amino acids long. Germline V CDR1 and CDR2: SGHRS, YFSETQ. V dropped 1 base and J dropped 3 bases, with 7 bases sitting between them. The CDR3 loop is CASSLKGDTEAFF. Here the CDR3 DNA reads TGCGCCAGCAGCTTGAAAGGGGACACTGAAGCTTTCTTT. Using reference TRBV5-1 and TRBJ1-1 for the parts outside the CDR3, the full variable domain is KAGVTQTPRYLIKTRGQQVTLSCSPISGHRSVSWYQQTPGQGLQFLFEYFSETQRNKGNFPGRFSGRQFSNSRSEMNVSTLELGDSALYLCASSLKGDTEAFFGQGTRLTVV.

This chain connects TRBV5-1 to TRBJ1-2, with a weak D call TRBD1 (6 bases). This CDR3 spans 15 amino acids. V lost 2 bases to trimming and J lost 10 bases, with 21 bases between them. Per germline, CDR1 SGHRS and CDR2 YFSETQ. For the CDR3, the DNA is TGCGCCAGCAGCTTCCTGAGGGGGGGGAATTCGTTCTACACCTTC. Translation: CASSFLRGGNSFYTF.

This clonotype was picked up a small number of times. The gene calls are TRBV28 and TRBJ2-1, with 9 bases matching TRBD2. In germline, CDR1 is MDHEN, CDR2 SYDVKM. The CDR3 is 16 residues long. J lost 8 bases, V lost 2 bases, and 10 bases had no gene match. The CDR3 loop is CASSLPSGILLHEQFF. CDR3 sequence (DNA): TGTGCCAGCAGTTTACCTAGCGGGATCCTATTACATGAGCAGTTCTTC.

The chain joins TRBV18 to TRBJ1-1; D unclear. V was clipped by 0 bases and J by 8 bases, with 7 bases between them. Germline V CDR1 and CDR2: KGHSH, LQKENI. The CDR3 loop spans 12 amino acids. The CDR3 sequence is CASSPPAAEAFF. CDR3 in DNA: TGTGCCAGCTCACCACCGGCAGCCGAAGCTTTCTTT. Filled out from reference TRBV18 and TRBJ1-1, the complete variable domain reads NAGVMQNPRHLVRRRGQEARLRCSPMKGHSHVYWYRQLPEEGLKFMVYLQKENIIDESGMPKERFSAEFPKEGPSILRIQQVVRGDSAAYFCASSPPAAEAFFGQGTRLTVV.

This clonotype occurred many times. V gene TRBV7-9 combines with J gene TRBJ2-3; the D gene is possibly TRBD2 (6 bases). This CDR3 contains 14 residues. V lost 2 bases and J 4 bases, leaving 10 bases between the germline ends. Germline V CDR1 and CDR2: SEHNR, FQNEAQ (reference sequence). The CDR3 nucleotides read TGTGCCAGCAGCTTATATTCGGGAGCAGATACGCAGTATTTT. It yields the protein CASSLYSGADTQYF.

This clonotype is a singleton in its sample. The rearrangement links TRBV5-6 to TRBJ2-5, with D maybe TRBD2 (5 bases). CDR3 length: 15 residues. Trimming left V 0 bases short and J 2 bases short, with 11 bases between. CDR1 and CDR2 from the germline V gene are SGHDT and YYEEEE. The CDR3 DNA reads TGTGCCAGCAGCTTGGTGAGCGGCCTTCAAGAGACCCAGTACTTC. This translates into CASSLVSGLQETQYF. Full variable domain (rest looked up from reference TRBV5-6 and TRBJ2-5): DAGVTQSPTHLIKTRGQQVTLRCSPKSGHDTVSWYQQALGQGPQFIFQYYEEEERQRGNFPDRFSGHQFPNYSSELNVNALLLGDSALYLCASSLVSGLQETQYFGPGTRLLVL.

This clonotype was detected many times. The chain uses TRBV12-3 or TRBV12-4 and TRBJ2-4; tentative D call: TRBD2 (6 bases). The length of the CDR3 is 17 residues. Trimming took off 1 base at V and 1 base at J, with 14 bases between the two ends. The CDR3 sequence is CASSLEYWGGAKNIQYF. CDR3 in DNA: TGTGCCAGCAGTTTAGAGTACTGGGGAGGTGCCAAAAACATTCAGTACTTC.

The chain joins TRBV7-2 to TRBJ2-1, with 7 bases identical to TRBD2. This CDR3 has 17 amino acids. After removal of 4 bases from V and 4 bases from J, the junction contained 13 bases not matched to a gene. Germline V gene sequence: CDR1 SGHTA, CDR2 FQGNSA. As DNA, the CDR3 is TGTGCCAGCAGCTCCGGAAGAGGGGAGGGCCGGTACAATGAGCAGTTCTTC. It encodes CASSSGRGEGRYNEQFF.

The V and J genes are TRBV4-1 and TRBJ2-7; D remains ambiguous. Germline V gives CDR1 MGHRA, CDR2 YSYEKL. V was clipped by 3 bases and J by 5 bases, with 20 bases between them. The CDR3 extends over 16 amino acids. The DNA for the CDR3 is TGCGCCAGCAGCCACCACGGGCCCGGCTCTTCGGACGAGCAGTACTTC. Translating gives CASSHHGPGSSDEQYF.

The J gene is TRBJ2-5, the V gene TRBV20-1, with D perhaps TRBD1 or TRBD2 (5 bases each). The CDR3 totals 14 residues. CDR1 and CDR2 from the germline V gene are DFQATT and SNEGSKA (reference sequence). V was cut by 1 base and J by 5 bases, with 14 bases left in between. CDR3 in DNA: TGCAGTGCTAGAGTCTCGGGGCCGTTCGAGACCCAGTACTTC. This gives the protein CSARVSGPFETQYF.

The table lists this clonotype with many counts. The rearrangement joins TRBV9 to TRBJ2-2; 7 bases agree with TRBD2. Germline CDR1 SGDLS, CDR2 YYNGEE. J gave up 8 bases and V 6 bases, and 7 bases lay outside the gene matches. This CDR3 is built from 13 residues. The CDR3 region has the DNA TGTGCCAGCACACCAGCGGGAAAAGGGGAGCTGTTTTTT. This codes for CASTPAGKGELFF.

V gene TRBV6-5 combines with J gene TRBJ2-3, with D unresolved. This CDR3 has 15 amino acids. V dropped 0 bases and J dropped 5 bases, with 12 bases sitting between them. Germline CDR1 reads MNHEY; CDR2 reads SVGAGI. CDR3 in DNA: TGTGCCAGCAGTTACTCGGGCCACGGCGGAGATACGCAGTATTTT. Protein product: CASSYSGHGGDTQYF.

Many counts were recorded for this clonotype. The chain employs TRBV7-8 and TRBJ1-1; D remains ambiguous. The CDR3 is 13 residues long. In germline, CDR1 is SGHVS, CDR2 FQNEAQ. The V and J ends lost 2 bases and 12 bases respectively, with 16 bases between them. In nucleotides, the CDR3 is TGTGCCAGCAGCTTACCCCCAATGCCGAGAACTTTCTTT. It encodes CASSLPPMPRTFF.

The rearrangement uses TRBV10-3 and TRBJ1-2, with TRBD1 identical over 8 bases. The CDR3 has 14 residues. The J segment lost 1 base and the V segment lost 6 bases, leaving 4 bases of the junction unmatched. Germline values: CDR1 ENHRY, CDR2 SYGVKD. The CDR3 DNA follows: TGTGCCATCAGGGACGGACAGGGTAACTATGGCTACACCTTC. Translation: CAIRDGQGNYGYTF.

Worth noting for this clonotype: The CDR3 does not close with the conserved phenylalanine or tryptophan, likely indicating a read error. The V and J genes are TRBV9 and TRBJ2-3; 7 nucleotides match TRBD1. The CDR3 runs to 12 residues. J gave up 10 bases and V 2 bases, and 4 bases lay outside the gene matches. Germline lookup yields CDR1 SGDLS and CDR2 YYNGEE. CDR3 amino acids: CASSVRQGSQYY. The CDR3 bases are TGTGCCAGCAGCGTTAGACAGGGATCGCAGTATTAT.

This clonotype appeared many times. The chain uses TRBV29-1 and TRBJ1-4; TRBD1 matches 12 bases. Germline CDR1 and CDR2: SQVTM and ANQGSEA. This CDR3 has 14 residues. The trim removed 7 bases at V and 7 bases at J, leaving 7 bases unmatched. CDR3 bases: TGCAGCGCTGGGACAGGGGGCGGATCTGAAAAACTGTTTTTT. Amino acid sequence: CSAGTGGGSEKLFF. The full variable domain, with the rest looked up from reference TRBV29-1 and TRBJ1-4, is SAVISQKPSRDICQRGTSLTIQCQVDSQVTMMFWYRQQPGQSLTLIATANQGSEATYESGFVIDKFPISRPNLTFSTLTVSNMSPEDSSIYLCSAGTGGGSEKLFFGSGTQLSVL.

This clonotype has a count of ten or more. CDR3 DNA: TGTGCCAGCAGCCCGCTCAGCGGGAGGGCCACCGAGCAGTACTTC. This sequence encodes CASSPLSGRATEQYF. This chain connects TRBV7-2 to TRBJ2-7; the match to TRBD2 covers 10 bases. CDR1 is SGHTA, CDR2 FQGNSA, per germline. The CDR3 extends over 15 amino acids. V trimming: 5 bases; J trimming: 6 bases; junction bases outside the gene matches: 10.

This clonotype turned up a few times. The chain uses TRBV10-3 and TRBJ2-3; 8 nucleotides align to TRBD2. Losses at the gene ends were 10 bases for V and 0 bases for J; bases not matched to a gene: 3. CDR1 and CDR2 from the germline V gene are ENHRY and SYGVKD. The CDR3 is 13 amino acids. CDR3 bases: TGTGCCACAACTAGCGGAAGCACAGATACGCAGTATTTT. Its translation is CATTSGSTDTQYF.

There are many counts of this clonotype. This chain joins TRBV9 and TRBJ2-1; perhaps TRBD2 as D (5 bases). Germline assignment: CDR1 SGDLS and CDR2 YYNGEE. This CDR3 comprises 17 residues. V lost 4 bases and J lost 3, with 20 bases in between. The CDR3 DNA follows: TGTGCCAGCAGCCCCCGACAACTAGTTTTCCGCTACAATGAGCAGTTCTTC. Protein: CASSPRQLVFRYNEQFF.